Below are 10 T cell receptor beta chains sequenced from a single sample in a study of CD8 T cells in Susac syndrome. With random hexamers, 0.5 to 1 ug RNA was reverse transcribed. Via MiXCR, TCRdb re-called the immunoSEQ multiplex PCR reads, giving one row per CDR3 protein. This sample yields some 100,000 distinct CDR3 sequences, of which about 96% are seen a single time; around 0.3% belongs to the top ten. The material sequenced was CD8+ T cells from PBMCs. Every receptor here comes from a human donor with Susac syndrome.

The chain carries TRBV29-1 and TRBJ1-1, with D possibly matching TRBD1 (5 bases). CDR1 is SQVTM, CDR2 ANQGSEA, per germline. V was pared by 8 bases and J by 1 base, with 14 bases between. The CDR3 runs 13 residues. The CDR3 DNA is TGCAGCATATACCCAGGGAAGAACACTGAAGCTTTCTTT. The encoded protein is CSIYPGKNTEAFF. The full variable domain, its missing parts supplied by reference TRBV29-1 and TRBJ1-1, is SAVISQKPSRDICQRGTSLTIQCQVDSQVTMMFWYRQQPGQSLTLIATANQGSEATYESGFVIDKFPISRPNLTFSTLTVSNMSPEDSSIYLCSIYPGKNTEAFFGQGTRLTVV.

This clonotype has more than one count but fewer than ten. The V call is TRBV27, the J call TRBJ2-7; TRBD2 matches 7 bases. Germline loops: CDR1 MNHEY, CDR2 SMNVEV (reference sequence). The CDR3 sequence is 14 residues long. Trimming at V came to 2 bases and at J to 2 bases, leaving 3 bases not matched to a gene. Here the CDR3 DNA reads TGTGCCAGCAGTTTAGGGACTACTACCTACGAGCAGTACTTC. Translation gives CASSLGTTTYEQYF.

The chain recombines TRBV6-2 or TRBV6-3 with TRBJ2-3, with D uncertain. The V gene's germline CDR1 is MNHEY and CDR2 SVGEGT. The CDR3 totals 12 residues. Trimming took 5 bases from V and 4 from J, leaving 7 bases between them. The CDR3 DNA reads TGTGCCAGCAGTACTCCTCCAGATACGCAGTATTTT. Its protein is CASSTPPDTQYF.

V is TRBV18 and J is TRBJ2-5; 7 nucleotides line up with TRBD2. Trimming took 3 bases from V and 3 from J; bases not matched to a gene: 10. Germline CDR1 and CDR2: KGHSH and LQKENI. CDR3 length: 16 amino acids. The CDR3 is CASSPEGGRLKETQYF. CDR3 coding DNA: TGTGCCAGCTCACCGGAAGGCGGGAGACTGAAAGAGACCCAGTACTTC.

The rearrangement joins TRBV3-1 to TRBJ2-2; a possible D gene is TRBD2 (6 bases). V was shortened by 5 bases and J by 1 base, with 8 bases between the two germline ends. Looked up from germline, CDR1 is LGHDT and CDR2 is YNNKEL (reference sequence). The CDR3 length is 14 residues. CDR3 DNA sequence: TGTGCCAGCAGCAGACTAGAGAACACCGGGGAGCTGTTTTTT. Protein product: CASSRLENTGELFF.

V usage is TRBV2 and J usage is TRBJ2-1; 13 nucleotides align to TRBD2. The CDR3 has 15 residues. Trimming cost V 4 bases and J 8 bases; bases outside gene matches: 5. Germline CDR1 reads SNHLY; CDR2 reads FYNNEI. Here the CDR3 DNA reads TGTGCCAGCAGTGGAGGACTAGCGGGAGCCTATGAGCAGTTCTTC. This sequence encodes CASSGGLAGAYEQFF.

In its sample, this clonotype was seen once. The rearrangement links TRBV2 to TRBJ1-5; 7 bases match TRBD1. CDR1 and CDR2 (germline): SNHLY, FYNNEI. After removal of 8 bases from V and 4 bases from J, the junction contained 8 bases not matched to a gene. CDR3 size: 14 residues. CDR3 in DNA: TGTGCCAGCCTCCGGGACAGACAAAATCAGCCCCAGCATTTT. Amino acids: CASLRDRQNQPQHF.

The V and J genes are TRBV27 and TRBJ2-5; 7 nucleotides line up with TRBD1. There are 15 residues in the CDR3. Germline CDR1 is MNHEY and CDR2 is SMNVEV (reference sequence). The V and J ends lost 5 bases and 5 bases, in that order; junction bases with no gene match: 11. The chain's CDR3 is CASSPRTGVGETQYF. CDR3 sequence (DNA): TGTGCCAGCAGTCCGAGGACAGGAGTTGGGGAGACCCAGTACTTC.

The rearrangement uses TRBV20-1 and TRBJ2-7; 9 nucleotides align to TRBD1. V was pared by 3 bases and J by 4 bases, with 4 bases of the junction left unmatched. The CDR3 runs to 13 residues. Per germline, CDR1 DFQATT and CDR2 SNEGSKA (reference sequence). In DNA, the CDR3 is TGCAGTGCTAGGAGACAGGGGGGTTACGAGCAGTACTTC. This encodes CSARRQGGYEQYF.

The chain joins TRBV6-5 to TRBJ2-1, with 7 bases matching TRBD2. The CDR3 spans 13 residues. The junction had 3 bases not matched to a gene; V was cut back by 0 bases and J by 10 bases. CDR1 MNHEY and CDR2 SVGAGI come from the germline V gene. CDR3 coding DNA: TGTGCCAGCAGTTACTCGATACTAGCGGAGCAGTTCTTC. It codes for CASSYSILAEQFF.